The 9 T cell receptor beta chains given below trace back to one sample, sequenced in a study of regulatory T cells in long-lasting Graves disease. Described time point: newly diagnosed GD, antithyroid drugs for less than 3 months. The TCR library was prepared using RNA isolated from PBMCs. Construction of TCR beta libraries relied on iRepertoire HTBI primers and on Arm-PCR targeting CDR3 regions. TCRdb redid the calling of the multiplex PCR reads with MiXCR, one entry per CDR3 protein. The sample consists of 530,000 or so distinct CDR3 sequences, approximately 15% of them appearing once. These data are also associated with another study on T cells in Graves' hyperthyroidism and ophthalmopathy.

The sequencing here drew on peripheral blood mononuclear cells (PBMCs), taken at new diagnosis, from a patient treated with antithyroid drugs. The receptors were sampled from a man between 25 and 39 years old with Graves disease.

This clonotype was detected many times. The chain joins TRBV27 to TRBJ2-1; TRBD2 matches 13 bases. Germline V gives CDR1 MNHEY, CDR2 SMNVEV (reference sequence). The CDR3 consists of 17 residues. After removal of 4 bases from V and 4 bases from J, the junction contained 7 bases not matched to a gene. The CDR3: CASSYLRTSGRYNEQFF. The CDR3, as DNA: TGTGCCAGCAGTTACCTCCGGACTAGCGGGAGATACAATGAGCAGTTCTTC.

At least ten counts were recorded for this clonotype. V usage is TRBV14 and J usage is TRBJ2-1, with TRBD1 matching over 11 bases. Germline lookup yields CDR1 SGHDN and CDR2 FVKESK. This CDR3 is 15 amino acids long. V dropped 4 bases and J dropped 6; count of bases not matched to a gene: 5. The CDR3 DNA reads TGTGCCAGCAGCCTCCGGACAGGGGGCGGCAATGAGCAGTTCTTC. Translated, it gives CASSLRTGGGNEQFF. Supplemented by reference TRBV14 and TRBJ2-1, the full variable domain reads EAGVTQFPSHSVIEKGQTVTLRCDPISGHDNLYWYRRVMGKEIKFLLHFVKESKQDESGMPNNRFLAERTGGTYSTLKVQPAELEDSGVYFCASSLRTGGGNEQFFGPGTRLTVL.

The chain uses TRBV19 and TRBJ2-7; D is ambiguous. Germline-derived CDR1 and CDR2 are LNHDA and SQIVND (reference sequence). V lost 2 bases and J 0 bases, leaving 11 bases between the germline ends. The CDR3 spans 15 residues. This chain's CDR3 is CASSINSHSSYEQYF. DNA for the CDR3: TGTGCCAGTAGTATAAACTCCCACAGCTCCTACGAGCAGTACTTC.

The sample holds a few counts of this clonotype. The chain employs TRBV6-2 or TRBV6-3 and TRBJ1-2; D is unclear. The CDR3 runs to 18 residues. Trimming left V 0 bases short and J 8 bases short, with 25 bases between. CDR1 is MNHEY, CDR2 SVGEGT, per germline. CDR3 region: CASSYSISQSSIAGGYTF. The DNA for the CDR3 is TGTGCCAGCAGTTACTCGATCTCCCAGTCCTCAATTGCCGGCGGCTACACCTTC.

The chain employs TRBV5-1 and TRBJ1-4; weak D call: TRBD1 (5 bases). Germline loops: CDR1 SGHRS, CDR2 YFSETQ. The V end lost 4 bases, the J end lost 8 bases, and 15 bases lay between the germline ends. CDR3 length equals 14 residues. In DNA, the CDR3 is TGCGCCAGCAGCAGGACGGGGCTTGGGGAAAAACTGTTTTTT. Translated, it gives CASSRTGLGEKLFF.

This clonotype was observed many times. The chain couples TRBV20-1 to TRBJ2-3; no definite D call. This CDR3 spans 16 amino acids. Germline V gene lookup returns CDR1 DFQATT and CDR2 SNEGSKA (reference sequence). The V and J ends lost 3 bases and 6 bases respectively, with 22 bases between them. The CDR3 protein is CSASALGSSTEDTQYF. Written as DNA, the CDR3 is TGCAGTGCTAGTGCCCTGGGTAGCAGCACAGAGGATACGCAGTATTTT.

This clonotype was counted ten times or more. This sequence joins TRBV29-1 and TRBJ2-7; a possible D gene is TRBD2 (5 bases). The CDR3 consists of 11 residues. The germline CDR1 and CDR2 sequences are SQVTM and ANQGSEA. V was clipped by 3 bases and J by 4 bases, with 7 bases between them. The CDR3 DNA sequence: TGCAGCGTTGATGAGGGATACGAGCAGTACTTC. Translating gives CSVDEGYEQYF.

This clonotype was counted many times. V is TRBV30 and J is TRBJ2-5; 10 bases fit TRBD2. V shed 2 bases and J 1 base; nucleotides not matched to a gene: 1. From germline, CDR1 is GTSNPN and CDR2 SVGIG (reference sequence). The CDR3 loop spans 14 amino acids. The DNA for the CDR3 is TGTGCCTGGAGTAGGACTAGCGGCCAAGAGACCCAGTACTTC. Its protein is CAWSRTSGQETQYF.

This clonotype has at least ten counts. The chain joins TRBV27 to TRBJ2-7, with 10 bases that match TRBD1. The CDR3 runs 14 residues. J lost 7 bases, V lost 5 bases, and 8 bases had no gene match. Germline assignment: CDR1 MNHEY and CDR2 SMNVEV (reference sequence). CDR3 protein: CASSERQGAGEQYF. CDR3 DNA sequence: TGTGCCAGCAGTGAAAGACAGGGGGCGGGGGAGCAGTACTTC.